The text below deals with one TCR beta chain. The antigen is unknown. The data stem from a study of CD8 T cells in ankylosing spondylitis. Study conclusions and caveats: Among TCR beta sequences, a motif of several highly homologous variants appeared characteristic of ankylosing spondylitis blood. There were earlier reports of some motif variants in reactive arthritis synovial fluid and blood. There was reportedly significant enrichment of clones that were disease-linked in matched ankylosing spondylitis synovial fluid.

From germline, CDR1 is MNHEY and CDR2 SMNVEV (reference sequence). CDR3 length: 17 amino acids. J lost 0 bases, V lost 5 bases, and 9 bases had no gene match. Quantitative molecular-barcoded 5'-RACE generated the TCR beta libraries. TCRdb redid the calling of the 5' RACE reads with MiXCR, one entry per CDR3 protein. The sample has roughly 370,000 distinct CDR3 sequences; 20% to 25% are singletons. This TCR derives from a male donor with ankylosing spondylitis. Sequencing was done on a sample of blood, either unsorted or a sorted T cell fraction (not recorded which). The V and J genes are TRBV27 and TRBJ2-2, with 7 bases that match TRBD2. The CDR3 coding sequence is TGTGCCAGCAGTCTCTTAGGCGGGAGTTCGAACACCGGGGAGCTGTTTTTT. Encoded protein: CASSLLGGSSNTGELFF.